This T cell receptor (beta chain) stems from a study of T cell responses to AZD1222 COVID-19 vaccine. Sequenced by immunoSEQ multiplex PCR; TCRdb stores in-frame clones only, minus some. The data contain about 120,000 clones, 70% to 90% of them singletons. Germline CDR1 and CDR2: SGHRS and YFSETQ. Trimming removed 4 bases from V and 8 bases from J; junction bases left unmatched: 8. This CDR3 is built from 15 residues. This sample comprised peripheral blood, obtained on day 0 of AZD1222 vaccination. The TCR was taken from an adult in good health. The chain recombines TRBV5-1 with TRBJ1-4; 10 bases are a match to TRBD1. CDR3 in amino acids: CASSQDRGIGEKLFF. DNA of the CDR3: TGCGCCAGCAGCCAGGACAGGGGGATCGGAGAAAAACTGTTTTTT.